This T cell receptor beta chain emerged from a study of beta chain features in type 1 diabetes. Whole-study context: What patients shared with healthy donors was a similar profile of age, gender and cell yields.

The study's findings and limits: For cells with high TCR expression, cDNA sequencing could yield over-representation. Within each of all four CD4+ subsets, Type 1 diabetes patients had TCRB CDR3s that were moderately but significantly shorter.

This clone appeared a few times. Its antigen is not identified. With 6 bases removed from V and 8 bases from J, the gap between germline ends came to 23 bases. Germline V lookup: CDR1 SGHDT, CDR2 YYEEEE. The CDR3 is 15 residues long. Every isolated RNA sample was fully reverse transcribed, so sequencing captured expressed TCRB transcripts. The data were produced by immunoSEQ multiplex PCR, yet TCRdb's version contains in-frame clones alone and is incomplete. Among hundreds of thousands of clones listed, over 12% were seen once. A single heparinised blood sample, averaging around 0.11 L, was obtained per donor. Isolation of CD4+ naive, central memory, regulatory and stem cell-like memory cells was achieved by sorting via CD45RO/CCR7/CD25/CD127/CD95/CD27.

Sequencing was done on a sample of naive CD4+ T cells from blood. This chain connects TRBV5-6 to TRBJ1-2, with D unresolved. This clonotype was obtained from a man in his late teens or twenties with type 1 diabetes. The CDR3 sequence is CASKGGVSSSRGYTF. The CDR3 DNA reads as TGTGCCAGCAAGGGCGGGGTTAGTTCATCGAGAGGCTACACCTTC. Filled out from reference TRBV5-6 and TRBJ1-2, the complete variable domain reads DAGVTQSPTHLIKTRGQQVTLRCSPKSGHDTVSWYQQALGQGPQFIFQYYEEEERQRGNFPDRFSGHQFPNYSSELNVNALLLGDSALYLCASKGGVSSSRGYTFGSGTRLTVV.